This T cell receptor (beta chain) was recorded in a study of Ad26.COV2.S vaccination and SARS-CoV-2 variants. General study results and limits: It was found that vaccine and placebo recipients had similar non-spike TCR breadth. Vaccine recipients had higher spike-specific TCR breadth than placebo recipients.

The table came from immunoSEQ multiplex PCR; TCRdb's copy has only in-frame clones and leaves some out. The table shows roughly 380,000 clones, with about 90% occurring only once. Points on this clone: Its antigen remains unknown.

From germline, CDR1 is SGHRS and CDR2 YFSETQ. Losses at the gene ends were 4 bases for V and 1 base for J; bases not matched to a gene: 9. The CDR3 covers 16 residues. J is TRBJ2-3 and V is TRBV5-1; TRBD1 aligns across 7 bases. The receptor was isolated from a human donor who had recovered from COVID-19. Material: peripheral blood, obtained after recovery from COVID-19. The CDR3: CASSPIDRVGTDTQYF. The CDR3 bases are TGCGCCAGCAGCCCAATCGACAGGGTTGGCACAGATACGCAGTATTTT.